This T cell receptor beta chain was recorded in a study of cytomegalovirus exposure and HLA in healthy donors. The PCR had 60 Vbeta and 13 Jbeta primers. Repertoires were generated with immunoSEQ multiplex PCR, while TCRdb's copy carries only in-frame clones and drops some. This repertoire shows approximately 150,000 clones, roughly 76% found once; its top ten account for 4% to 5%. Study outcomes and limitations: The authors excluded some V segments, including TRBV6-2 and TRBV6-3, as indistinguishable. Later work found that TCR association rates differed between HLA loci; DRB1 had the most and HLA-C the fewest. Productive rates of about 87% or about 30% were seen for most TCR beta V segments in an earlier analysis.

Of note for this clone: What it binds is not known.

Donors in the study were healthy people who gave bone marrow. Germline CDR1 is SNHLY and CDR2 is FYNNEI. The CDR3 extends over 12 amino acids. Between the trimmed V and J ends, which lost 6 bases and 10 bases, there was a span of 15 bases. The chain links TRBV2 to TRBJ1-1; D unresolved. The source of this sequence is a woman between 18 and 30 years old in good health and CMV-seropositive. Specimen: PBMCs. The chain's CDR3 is CASSMERARAFF. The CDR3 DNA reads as TGTGCCAGCAGCATGGAGCGCGCGCGAGCTTTCTTT.